This record concerns one TCR beta chain sequence. As yet, its antigen is unknown. The sample holds other DNA sequences that translate to the same CDR3. TCRdb's copy holds only in-frame clones and misses some; the assay was immunoSEQ multiplex PCR. The sample has roughly 150,000 clones, around nine tenths seen once; the top ten hold less than 1.6%. The data belong to a study of T cell responses to AZD1222 COVID-19 vaccine. The study's findings and limits: Researchers took repertoire samples only after the peak T cell response had come.

With V trimmed by 6 bases and J by 5 bases, 6 bases remained unmatched. Looked up from germline, CDR1 is MNHEY and CDR2 is SVGAGI. The CDR3 sequence is 14 residues long. The sequencing used peripheral blood, collected 28 days after the second AZD1222 dose. The J gene is TRBJ1-2, the V gene TRBV6-5; 10 nucleotides agree with TRBD1. The sequence came from an adult who received the AZD1222 COVID-19 vaccine. The CDR3 DNA is TGTGCCAGCAGACTTGGACAGGGGGTTTATGGCTACACCTTC. Residues: CASRLGQGVYGYTF.